This is a list of T cell receptor beta chains from one sample in a study of blood T cell repertoires in COVID-19. The data were produced by immunoSEQ multiplex PCR, yet TCRdb's version contains in-frame clones alone and is incomplete. The sample includes about 220,000 clones, 85% to 90% of them seen just once. The specimen sequenced was PBMCs or T cells enriched from blood (not recorded which). These receptors were taken from a woman aged 18-30 years in a cohort exposed to, infected with or recovered from COVID-19 (not recorded which). Each CDR3 is given with its conserved first and last residue. Fields, in order: CDR3 length, J gene, clone size, D gene, V gene, CDR3 protein, CDR3 DNA. D genes are given only for firm matches. Clone size is given for some rows only: seen once, a few or many times, or a class if the clone is expanded.

CDR3 length: 16
J gene: TRBJ1-2
clone size: -
D gene: -
V gene: TRBV4-1
CDR3 protein: CASSQDPKTDRYGYTF
CDR3 DNA: TGCGCCAGCAGCCAAGATCCGAAGACAGACCGCTATGGCTACACCTTC

CDR3 length: 16
J gene: TRBJ2-5
clone size: -
D gene: TRBD2
V gene: TRBV19
CDR3 protein: CASSIDAGLGQETQYF
CDR3 DNA: TGTGCCAGTAGTATAGATGCCGGACTAGGCCAAGAGACCCAGTACTTC

CDR3 length: 13
J gene: TRBJ2-7
clone size: -
D gene: -
V gene: TRBV6-2/TRBV6-3
CDR3 protein: CASSPFGGNEQYF
CDR3 DNA: TGTGCCAGCAGCCCTTTTGGGGGGAACGAGCAGTACTTC

CDR3 length: 17
J gene: TRBJ1-1
clone size: -
D gene: -
V gene: TRBV27
CDR3 protein: CASSFLTPGSMGTEAFF
CDR3 DNA: TGTGCCAGCAGTTTCTTAACCCCAGGGTCTATGGGAACTGAAGCTTTCTTT

CDR3 length: 18
J gene: TRBJ2-2
clone size: -
D gene: TRBD1
V gene: TRBV28
CDR3 protein: CASSPNPGQGALTGELFF
CDR3 DNA: TGTGCCAGCAGTCCCAATCCCGGACAGGGGGCGCTTACCGGGGAGCTGTTTTTT

CDR3 length: 14
J gene: TRBJ1-6
clone size: -
D gene: -
V gene: TRBV19
CDR3 protein: CASRLDSGVSPLHF
CDR3 DNA: TGTGCCAGTAGACTCGATTCAGGGGTGTCACCCCTCCACTTT

CDR3 length: 14
J gene: TRBJ2-3
clone size: -
D gene: TRBD2
V gene: TRBV10-1
CDR3 protein: CASSAWTRTDTQYF
CDR3 DNA: TGCGCCAGCAGTGCCTGGACTAGAACAGATACGCAGTATTTT

CDR3 length: 14
J gene: TRBJ2-1
clone size: -
D gene: TRBD1
V gene: TRBV6-5
CDR3 protein: CASSPGTGNNEQFF
CDR3 DNA: TGTGCCAGCAGTCCCGGGACAGGAAACAATGAGCAGTTCTTC

CDR3 length: 16
J gene: TRBJ2-1
clone size: -
D gene: -
V gene: TRBV9
CDR3 protein: CASSSNGGTSSNEQFF
CDR3 DNA: TGTGCCAGCAGCTCAAATGGGGGGACTTCGTCCAATGAGCAGTTCTTC

CDR3 length: 14
J gene: TRBJ2-7
clone size: -
D gene: -
V gene: TRBV10-1
CDR3 protein: CASSEGGGSSEQYF
CDR3 DNA: TGCGCCAGCAGTGAAGGAGGGGGCTCGTCCGAGCAGTACTTC

CDR3 length: 14
J gene: TRBJ1-6
clone size: -
D gene: -
V gene: TRBV6-2/TRBV6-3
CDR3 protein: CASSQDSYNSPLHF
CDR3 DNA: TGTGCCAGCAGTCAAGACAGCTATAATTCACCCCTCCACTTT

CDR3 length: 13
J gene: TRBJ1-4
clone size: few
D gene: -
V gene: TRBV7-9
CDR3 protein: CASSRDNNEKLFF
CDR3 DNA: TGTGCCAGCAGTCGGGACAATAATGAAAAACTGTTTTTT

CDR3 length: 15
J gene: TRBJ2-3
clone size: -
D gene: TRBD2
V gene: TRBV18
CDR3 protein: CASSPPSGTGDTQYF
CDR3 DNA: TGTGCCAGCTCACCACCTAGCGGGACTGGAGATACGCAGTATTTT

CDR3 length: 16
J gene: TRBJ2-1
clone size: -
D gene: TRBD2
V gene: TRBV27
CDR3 protein: CASSLTSGGAVDEQFF
CDR3 DNA: TGTGCCAGCAGTTTAACTAGCGGGGGGGCCGTCGATGAGCAGTTCTTC

CDR3 length: 15
J gene: TRBJ2-2
clone size: -
D gene: TRBD1
V gene: TRBV11-1
CDR3 protein: CASSLWTGNTGELFF
CDR3 DNA: TGTGCCAGCAGCTTATGGACAGGGAACACCGGGGAGCTGTTTTTT

CDR3 length: 13
J gene: TRBJ1-6
clone size: -
D gene: -
V gene: TRBV6-4
CDR3 protein: CASAAEDNSPLHF
CDR3 DNA: TGTGCCAGCGCAGCGGAGGATAATTCACCCCTCCACTTT

CDR3 length: 14
J gene: TRBJ1-3
clone size: -
D gene: TRBD1
V gene: TRBV18
CDR3 protein: CASSPGQGEGAIYF
CDR3 DNA: TGTGCCAGCTCACCGGGACAGGGAGAAGGGGCCATATATTTT

CDR3 length: 14
J gene: TRBJ2-3
clone size: -
D gene: TRBD2
V gene: TRBV19
CDR3 protein: CASGPGLLTDTQYF
CDR3 DNA: TGTGCCAGTGGGCCGGGACTACTCACAGATACGCAGTATTTT

CDR3 length: 17
J gene: TRBJ2-2
clone size: -
D gene: TRBD2
V gene: TRBV2
CDR3 protein: CASSEGSGRADTGELFF
CDR3 DNA: TGTGCCAGCAGTGAGGGTAGCGGGAGGGCCGACACCGGGGAGCTGTTTTTT

CDR3 length: 16
J gene: TRBJ1-4
clone size: -
D gene: TRBD1
V gene: TRBV27
CDR3 protein: CASSADPGGAGEKLFF
CDR3 DNA: TGTGCCAGCAGTGCCGATCCAGGGGGCGCGGGAGAAAAACTGTTTTTT

CDR3 length: 15
J gene: TRBJ2-7
clone size: -
D gene: TRBD2
V gene: TRBV7-2
CDR3 protein: CASSMGLAASYEQYF
CDR3 DNA: TGTGCCAGCAGCATGGGTCTAGCGGCTTCCTACGAGCAGTACTTC

CDR3 length: 17
J gene: TRBJ1-6
clone size: -
D gene: -
V gene: TRBV7-6
CDR3 protein: CASSSLPSGGKDSPLHF
CDR3 DNA: TGTGCCAGCAGCTCCCTCCCCTCGGGGGGAAAAGATTCACCCCTCCACTTT

CDR3 length: 15
J gene: TRBJ1-2
clone size: -
D gene: TRBD1
V gene: TRBV5-6
CDR3 protein: CASSWGTEGPWGYTF
CDR3 DNA: TGTGCCAGCAGCTGGGGGACAGAGGGGCCTTGGGGCTACACCTTC

CDR3 length: 12
J gene: TRBJ1-2
clone size: -
D gene: -
V gene: TRBV4-2
CDR3 protein: CASSQDQYGYTF
CDR3 DNA: TGTGCCAGCAGCCAAGACCAATATGGCTACACCTTC

CDR3 length: 15
J gene: TRBJ1-1
clone size: -
D gene: -
V gene: TRBV28
CDR3 protein: CASSLRQAGATEAFF
CDR3 DNA: TGTGCCAGCAGTCTCAGACAGGCCGGAGCCACTGAAGCTTTCTTT

CDR3 length: 14
J gene: TRBJ1-6
clone size: -
D gene: TRBD1
V gene: TRBV7-8
CDR3 protein: CASSLEGGRSPLHF
CDR3 DNA: TGTGCCAGCAGCTTAGAAGGGGGCCGTTCACCCCTCCACTTT

CDR3 length: 15
J gene: TRBJ1-5
clone size: -
D gene: -
V gene: TRBV6-5
CDR3 protein: CASSDQNRANQPQHF
CDR3 DNA: TGTGCCAGCAGCGACCAGAACAGGGCCAATCAGCCCCAGCATTTT

CDR3 length: 15
J gene: TRBJ2-7
clone size: -
D gene: TRBD1
V gene: TRBV5-4
CDR3 protein: CASSLGGQGADEQYF
CDR3 DNA: TGTGCCAGCAGCTTGGGGGGACAGGGGGCTGACGAGCAGTACTTC

CDR3 length: 16
J gene: TRBJ1-5
clone size: -
D gene: -
V gene: TRBV27
CDR3 protein: CASSPRGGDSNQPQHF
CDR3 DNA: TGTGCCAGCAGTCCCCGTGGGGGGGATAGCAATCAGCCCCAGCATTTT

CDR3 length: 18
J gene: TRBJ1-1
clone size: -
D gene: TRBD1
V gene: TRBV6-1
CDR3 protein: CASSERLPGGQGGGEAFF
CDR3 DNA: TGTGCCAGCAGTGAAAGGCTTCCCGGGGGCCAGGGGGGAGGTGAAGCTTTCTTT

CDR3 length: 14
J gene: TRBJ1-1
clone size: many
D gene: -
V gene: TRBV27
CDR3 protein: CASSLRLGNTEAFF
CDR3 DNA: TGTGCCAGCAGTCTTAGACTGGGGAACACTGAAGCTTTCTTT

CDR3 length: 15
J gene: TRBJ2-3
clone size: -
D gene: TRBD2
V gene: TRBV4-2
CDR3 protein: CASSQDKAGTGTQYF
CDR3 DNA: TGTGCCAGCAGCCAAGATAAAGCGGGGACTGGTACGCAGTATTTT

CDR3 length: 11
J gene: TRBJ2-7
clone size: -
D gene: -
V gene: TRBV12-3/TRBV12-4
CDR3 protein: CASRTGLEQYF
CDR3 DNA: TGTGCCAGCAGAACAGGGCTCGAGCAGTACTTC

CDR3 length: 16
J gene: TRBJ1-3
clone size: -
D gene: TRBD1
V gene: TRBV5-1
CDR3 protein: CASSLRVQGSGNTIYF
CDR3 DNA: TGCGCCAGCAGCTTGCGGGTACAGGGGTCTGGAAACACCATATATTTT

CDR3 length: 12
J gene: TRBJ1-2
clone size: -
D gene: -
V gene: TRBV12-3/TRBV12-4
CDR3 protein: CASSSGLYGYTF
CDR3 DNA: TGTGCCAGCAGTTCGGGACTCTATGGCTACACCTTC

CDR3 length: 14
J gene: TRBJ1-6
clone size: -
D gene: TRBD1
V gene: TRBV28
CDR3 protein: CASTLGTANSPLHF
CDR3 DNA: TGTGCCAGCACCCTAGGGACAGCTAATTCACCCCTCCACTTT

CDR3 length: 15
J gene: TRBJ2-7
clone size: -
D gene: TRBD2
V gene: TRBV24-1
CDR3 protein: CATSDYGLAGDEQYF
CDR3 DNA: TGTGCCACCAGTGATTATGGTCTAGCGGGAGACGAGCAGTACTTC

CDR3 length: 15
J gene: TRBJ2-1
clone size: -
D gene: TRBD2
V gene: TRBV5-1
CDR3 protein: CASSLGLATYNEQFF
CDR3 DNA: TGCGCCAGCAGCCTGGGACTAGCGACTTACAATGAGCAGTTCTTC

CDR3 length: 14
J gene: TRBJ2-1
clone size: -
D gene: -
V gene: TRBV28
CDR3 protein: CASCEAGGRDEQFF
CDR3 DNA: TGTGCCAGCTGCGAGGCCGGGGGACGGGATGAGCAGTTCTTC

CDR3 length: 12
J gene: TRBJ1-4
clone size: -
D gene: TRBD1
V gene: TRBV28
CDR3 protein: CASSVGTGKLFF
CDR3 DNA: TGTGCCAGCAGTGTCGGGACAGGAAAACTGTTTTTT

CDR3 length: 17
J gene: TRBJ1-3
clone size: -
D gene: TRBD1
V gene: TRBV7-2
CDR3 protein: CASSPQGQPRSGNTIYF
CDR3 DNA: TGTGCCAGCAGCCCCCAGGGACAGCCGCGCTCTGGAAACACCATATATTTT

CDR3 length: 16
J gene: TRBJ1-1
clone size: -
D gene: -
V gene: TRBV7-3
CDR3 protein: CASSLNEGGVDTEAFF
CDR3 DNA: TGTGCCAGCAGCTTAAACGAGGGAGGGGTGGACACTGAAGCTTTCTTT

CDR3 length: 11
J gene: TRBJ2-7
clone size: few
D gene: -
V gene: TRBV6-5
CDR3 protein: CASIASYEQYF
CDR3 DNA: TGTGCCAGCATTGCCAGTTACGAGCAGTACTTC

CDR3 length: 14
J gene: TRBJ1-2
clone size: once
D gene: TRBD1
V gene: TRBV29-1
CDR3 protein: CSARPGTDDYGYTF
CDR3 DNA: TGCAGCGCCCGTCCCGGGACAGATGACTATGGCTACACCTTC

CDR3 length: 17
J gene: TRBJ1-2
clone size: -
D gene: TRBD1
V gene: TRBV10-3
CDR3 protein: CAISDPLGQGEFYGYTF
CDR3 DNA: TGTGCCATCAGTGACCCTCTTGGACAGGGGGAATTCTATGGCTACACCTTC

CDR3 length: 16
J gene: TRBJ1-5
clone size: -
D gene: TRBD1
V gene: TRBV19
CDR3 protein: CASSMFGRGLDQPQHF
CDR3 DNA: TGTGCCAGTAGTATGTTCGGTAGGGGGCTTGATCAGCCCCAGCATTTT

CDR3 length: 14
J gene: TRBJ1-1
clone size: -
D gene: -
V gene: TRBV25-1
CDR3 protein: CASSEGQRNTEAFF
CDR3 DNA: TGTGCCAGTTCGGAAGGACAGAGGAACACTGAAGCTTTCTTT

CDR3 length: 14
J gene: TRBJ1-4
clone size: -
D gene: -
V gene: TRBV3-1/TRBV3-2
CDR3 protein: CASSQRAQGEKLFF
CDR3 DNA: TGTGCCAGCAGCCAAAGGGCGCAGGGGGAAAAACTGTTTTTT

CDR3 length: 17
J gene: TRBJ1-4
clone size: -
D gene: -
V gene: TRBV7-8
CDR3 protein: CASSLAHGRGANEKLFF
CDR3 DNA: TGTGCCAGCAGCTTAGCGCACGGGAGGGGGGCTAATGAAAAACTGTTTTTT

CDR3 length: 13
J gene: TRBJ2-3
clone size: -
D gene: TRBD2
V gene: TRBV6-5
CDR3 protein: CASRRTTSGSQYF
CDR3 DNA: TGTGCCAGCAGACGAACGACTAGCGGATCGCAGTATTTT

CDR3 length: 13
J gene: TRBJ1-2
clone size: -
D gene: TRBD1
V gene: TRBV29-1
CDR3 protein: CSVSGTGDYGYTF
CDR3 DNA: TGCAGCGTTTCCGGGACAGGTGACTATGGCTACACCTTC

CDR3 length: 15
J gene: TRBJ2-1
clone size: -
D gene: TRBD2
V gene: TRBV7-2
CDR3 protein: CASSIVAGGHNEQFF
CDR3 DNA: TGTGCCAGCAGCATAGTAGCGGGAGGGCACAATGAGCAGTTCTTC

CDR3 length: 13
J gene: TRBJ1-1
clone size: -
D gene: -
V gene: TRBV2
CDR3 protein: CASILGGNTEAFF
CDR3 DNA: TGTGCCAGCATCCTGGGGGGGAACACTGAAGCTTTCTTT

CDR3 length: 14
J gene: TRBJ2-5
clone size: -
D gene: TRBD1
V gene: TRBV28
CDR3 protein: CASREGQRQETQYF
CDR3 DNA: TGTGCCAGCAGAGAGGGACAGCGCCAAGAGACCCAGTACTTC

CDR3 length: 14
J gene: TRBJ2-7
clone size: -
D gene: TRBD1
V gene: TRBV7-9
CDR3 protein: CASSLGALPGQEYF
CDR3 DNA: TGTGCCAGCAGCTTAGGGGCCCTTCCGGGACAGGAGTACTTC

CDR3 length: 15
J gene: TRBJ1-3
clone size: few
D gene: -
V gene: TRBV19
CDR3 protein: CASSRTLLAGNTIYF
CDR3 DNA: TGTGCCAGTAGTCGGACTCTCCTGGCGGGAAACACCATATATTTT

CDR3 length: 16
J gene: TRBJ2-2
clone size: -
D gene: TRBD2
V gene: TRBV29-1
CDR3 protein: CSVETGGYLNTGELFF
CDR3 DNA: TGCAGCGTTGAAACGGGGGGGTACTTGAACACCGGGGAGCTGTTTTTT

CDR3 length: 12
J gene: TRBJ2-5
clone size: -
D gene: -
V gene: TRBV10-2
CDR3 protein: CASSGLEETQYF
CDR3 DNA: TGCGCCAGCAGTGGCCTGGAGGAGACCCAGTACTTC

CDR3 length: 17
J gene: TRBJ1-5
clone size: -
D gene: -
V gene: TRBV6-2/TRBV6-3
CDR3 protein: CASSPKRTENSNQPQHF
CDR3 DNA: TGTGCCAGCAGCCCTAAACGGACAGAGAATAGCAATCAGCCCCAGCATTTT

CDR3 length: 16
J gene: TRBJ2-2
clone size: -
D gene: -
V gene: TRBV3-1/TRBV3-2
CDR3 protein: CASSLGTQLFTGELFF
CDR3 DNA: TGTGCCAGCAGCCTCGGGACTCAACTCTTCACCGGGGAGCTGTTTTTT